The 8 T cell receptor beta chains presented below share a single source sample, sequenced in a study of Epstein–Barr virus B cells in breast cancer. The SMARTer Human TCR a/b Profiling Kit built libraries from RNA for both alpha and beta chains. TCRdb re-analysed the 5' RACE reads in MiXCR, keeping a single row per CDR3 protein. The table has about 2,000 distinct CDR3 sequences, about 15% seen once; the top ten hold approximately 31%. Their antigens are not known. Material: tumor-infiltrating lymphocytes expanded in culture. The receptors were sampled from a woman in her thirties or forties with triple-negative breast cancer.

Judged by abundance, this clonotype is medium-sized. The chain joins TRBV29-1 to TRBJ2-5, with a possible D match to TRBD2 (5 bases). With 5 bases removed from V and 2 bases from J, the gap between germline ends came to 12 bases. The CDR3 spans 13 residues. Germline V gene lookup returns CDR1 SQVTM and CDR2 ANQGSEA. CDR3 in amino acids: CSVLPGFQETQYF. CDR3 nucleotides: TGCAGCGTTCTACCGGGATTTCAAGAGACCCAGTACTTC.

By sample share, this clonotype is large. V and J are TRBV15 and TRBJ2-5; D perhaps matches TRBD1 (5 bases). The germline V gene encodes CDR1 LNHNV and CDR2 YYDKDF (reference sequence). There are 15 residues in the CDR3. V lost 5 bases to trimming and J lost 1 base, with 14 bases between them. The CDR3 DNA sequence: TGTGCCACCAGCCCCACAGATGGGGCCCAAGAGACCCAGTACTTC. It yields the protein CATSPTDGAQETQYF.

Notes on this clonotype: A far larger clone is off by one base, so a read error is likely. This rearrangement joins TRBV4-3 to TRBJ2-1, with TRBD2 matching 11 bases. Germline V gene sequence: CDR1 LGHNA, CDR2 YSLEER. This CDR3 contains 16 residues. The CDR3 region is CARSQGTSGLYNEQFF. DNA of the CDR3: TGTGCCCGCAGCCAAGGGACTAGCGGACTCTACAATGAGCAGTTCTTC.

This clonotype was observed a few times. DNA of the CDR3: TGTGCCAGCAGCGCAAAGGTAGCTCCGAGCTCCTACAATGAGCAGTTCTTC. Its protein product is CASSAKVAPSSYNEQFF. This chain connects TRBV7-9 to TRBJ2-1; no reliable D call. The CDR3 has 17 amino acids. The V and J ends lost 5 bases and 0 bases respectively, with 17 bases between them. Germline V gene lookup returns CDR1 SEHNR and CDR2 FQNEAQ (reference sequence). Combining the CDR3 with reference TRBV7-9 and TRBJ2-1 gives the whole variable domain DTGVSQNPRHKITKRGQNVTFRCDPISEHNRLYWYRQTLGQGPEFLTYFQNEAQLEKSRLLSDRFSAERPKGSFSTLEIQRTEQGDSAMYLCASSAKVAPSSYNEQFFGPGTRLTVL.

In regard to this clonotype: One base away lies a much larger clone, so this may be a sequencing read error. The chain uses TRBV6-1 and TRBJ1-4; D is uncertain. Germline loops: CDR1 MNHNS, CDR2 SASEGT. V was cut by 3 bases and J by 12 bases, with 20 bases left in between. CDR3 length: 15 residues. DNA for the CDR3: TGTGCCAGCAGTGACCCTGGGGTTGCGGGAGAAGAACTGTTTTTT. Translated: CASSDPGVAGEELFF.

By its share, this clonotype is large. The J gene is TRBJ2-1, the V gene TRBV28, with D perhaps matching TRBD2 (6 bases). This CDR3 region has 16 residues. V lost 1 base and J lost 7, with 17 bases in between. The germline V gene encodes CDR1 MDHEN and CDR2 SYDVKM. Here the CDR3 reads CASSLSFAGIENEQFF. In nucleotides, the CDR3 is TGTGCCAGCAGTTTATCCTTCGCGGGAATAGAAAATGAGCAGTTCTTC.

In its sample, this clonotype was seen a few times. The rearrangement links TRBV18 to TRBJ1-4; TRBD1 agrees at 8 bases. From germline, CDR1 is KGHSH and CDR2 LQKENI. J gave up 8 bases and V 6 bases, and 11 bases lay outside the gene matches. This CDR3 is 15 amino acids long. In nucleotides, the CDR3 is TGTGCCAGCTCCCCTCCCGGACAGGGAGGAGAAAAACTGTTTTTT. Its protein product is CASSPPGQGGEKLFF. Complete variable domain (other parts from reference TRBV18 and TRBJ1-4): NAGVMQNPRHLVRRRGQEARLRCSPMKGHSHVYWYRQLPEEGLKFMVYLQKENIIDESGMPKERFSAEFPKEGPSILRIQQVVRGDSAAYFCASSPPGQGGEKLFFGSGTQLSVL.

This clonotype has ten or more counts. The chain couples TRBV7-9 to TRBJ1-2; perhaps TRBD1 as D (5 bases). The CDR3 loop spans 14 amino acids. Trimming cost V 1 base and J 6 bases, with 12 bases left between them. Germline values: CDR1 SEHNR, CDR2 FQNEAQ (reference sequence). In nucleotides, the CDR3 is TGTGCCAGCAGCTTAGGTTACGGGGCTAATGGCTACACCTTC. This translates into CASSLGYGANGYTF.